The clone carrying this T cell receptor beta chain came up a few times. What it binds is unknown. TCRdb re-derived calls from the 5' RACE reads in MiXCR, one entry per CDR3 protein. This sample carries a few hundred thousand distinct CDR3 sequences, around 6.8% of them seen once, and the ten largest clones take around 17%. Germline trimming cut 6 bases from V and 12 bases from J; bases unmatched to any gene: 8. The CDR3 spans 12 residues. This specimen belongs to a study of T cells after yellow fever vaccination. Whole-study results and caveats: Some clonotypes, a small share, were shared between CD4 and CD8 compartments. Peak timing came faster in the weaker secondary response, day 5 versus 15.

Sequenced material: PBMCs, taken around 45 days after the first yellow fever vaccination. The chain is built from TRBV12-3 or TRBV12-4 and TRBJ2-1, with 7 bases identical to TRBD2. The source of this sequence is a man between 18 and 29 years old who received the YFV17D yellow fever vaccine. CDR3 amino acids: CASSPGGAGQFF. The CDR3 bases are TGTGCCAGCAGCCCGGGGGGAGCGGGGCAGTTCTTC.